This is a list of T cell receptor beta chains from one sample in a study of OX40 agonist ivuxolimab in advanced cancers. Sequencing used immunoSEQ multiplex PCR; TCRdb keeps in-frame clones, though not all of them. The sample lists roughly 20,000 clones, approximately 77% occurring once. The sequenced sample was CD4+ or CD8+ T cells sorted from blood, obtained in a trial of the OX40 agonist ivuxolimab. All receptors come from an adult with an advanced solid tumor such as melanoma, head and neck, liver or kidney cancer. CDR3s include the opening cysteine and the closing phenylalanine or tryptophan. The D gene is left open where the match is weak. Clone size is not always given. Where it is, it says once, few, many or a class for expanded clones.

>TRBV9|NA|TRBJ1-1|NA
TGTGCCAGCAGCGTAGGGGGACGAGGTACTGAAGCTTTCTTT
CASSVGGRGTEAFF
>TRBV7-9|NA|TRBJ1-1|TRBD1
TGTGCCAGCAGCTTTCGGCAGGGGGCGAACACTGAAGCTTTCTTT
CASSFRQGANTEAFF
>TRBV6-4|NA|TRBJ1-1|NA
TGTGCCAGCAGTGACTCGTTCGGGAACACTGAAGCTTTCTTT
CASSDSFGNTEAFF
>TRBV7-9|once|TRBJ2-1|NA
TGTGCCAGCAGCTTGATACTCAATGAGCAGTTCTTC
CASSLILNEQFF
>TRBV6-6|NA|TRBJ2-7|NA
TGTGCCAGCAGTCAGACAGCTGCGGGTCTCGAGCAGTACTTC
CASSQTAAGLEQYF
>TRBV27|NA|TRBJ1-1|NA
TGTGCCAGCAGTTCCCTTATGGGCACTGAAGCTTTCTTT
CASSSLMGTEAFF
>TRBV5-1|NA|TRBJ1-1|NA
TGCGCCAGCAGGATAGGATTCACTGAAGCTTTCTTT
CASRIGFTEAFF
>TRBV4-1|NA|TRBJ2-7|TRBD2
TGCGCCAGCAGCCCCCGCGAAGCTAGCGGATCCTACGAGCAGTACTTC
CASSPREASGSYEQYF
>TRBV27|NA|TRBJ2-7|TRBD2
TGTGCCAGCAGTTTATCGAAAGCCACAGTGGGGGGGGACGAGCAGTACTTC
CASSLSKATVGGDEQYF
>TRBV19|once|TRBJ2-1|TRBD2
TGTGCCAGTAGTCCGGGGGGGGCGTTTAGAAATGAGCAGTTCTTC
CASSPGGAFRNEQFF
>TRBV7-8|NA|TRBJ2-7|NA
TGTGCCAGCAGCTTACTACCCGGCACCTCCTACGAGCAGTACTTC
CASSLLPGTSYEQYF
>TRBV7-9|NA|TRBJ2-3|NA
TGTGCCAGCCCTGGCGGGTTAGATACGCAGTATTTT
CASPGGLDTQYF
>TRBV28|few|TRBJ2-5|TRBD2
TGTGCCAGCAACCAGGGCGGGGGGTTGGAGACCCAGTACTTC
CASNQGGGLETQYF
>TRBV28|NA|TRBJ1-1|NA
TGTGCCAGCAGTTTAGGACTTGACTTTAACACTGAAGCTTTCTTT
CASSLGLDFNTEAFF